These T cell receptor beta chains were read from a single sample in a study of beta chain features in type 1 diabetes. The assay was immunoSEQ multiplex PCR, and TCRdb's table has in-frame clones only and misses some. The sample lists some 290,000 clones, approximately 25% occurring once. The material sequenced was naive CD4+ T cells from blood. Receptor source: a woman in her 30s with type 1 diabetes. CDR3s leave out the opening cysteine and the closing phenylalanine or tryptophan.

v_call	j_call	cdr3_aa
TRBV5-1	TRBJ1-1	ASSPDRGTEAF
TRBV5-1	TRBJ2-7	ASSFSTDQQY
TRBV6-6	TRBJ1-1	ASSYGRGETEAF
TRBV29-1	TRBJ2-3	SVENGGSDTQY
TRBV7-2	TRBJ2-3	ASSSSTDTQY
TRBV30	TRBJ1-5	AWSPWGGDQPQH
TRBV5-1	TRBJ2-1	ASSPGGLAGYNEQF
TRBV9	TRBJ2-7	ASSVEAEPYYEQY
TRBV10-3	TRBJ2-5	AISALGGRETQY
TRBV7-9	TRBJ1-2	ASSPDRNYGYT
TRBV9	TRBJ2-6	ASSAFRSGANVLT
TRBV5-1	TRBJ2-1	ASSPEGSYNEQF
TRBV27	TRBJ2-2	ASRAPWRSNTGELF
TRBV29-1	TRBJ1-2	SVGQFNYGYT
TRBV4-1	TRBJ2-7	ASSQRQDYEQY
TRBV30	TRBJ1-3	ACDRDRSSGNTIY
TRBV4-2	TRBJ2-1	ASSQDSGYNEQF
TRBV13	TRBJ2-7	ASSLPSGSGDEQY
TRBV25-1	TRBJ2-5	ASTSNLGGWETQY
TRBV30	TRBJ1-1	AWKGQLHTEAF
TRBV9	TRBJ2-3	ASSVALTGTDTQY
TRBV9	TRBJ2-2	ASSVAGTSVGELF
TRBV11-2	TRBJ2-7	ASSLAPYSSYEQY
TRBV25-1	TRBJ1-1	ASSESPGGGNTEAF
TRBV28	TRBJ2-2	ASRGQNTGELF
TRBV7-3	TRBJ2-2	ASSSPMGGGTGELF
TRBV29-1	TRBJ2-2	SVFRNTGELF
TRBV15	TRBJ2-1	ATSRVTGVSEQF
TRBV2	TRBJ2-1	ASRGLAGGNEQF
TRBV6-1	TRBJ1-5	ASSERENQPQH
TRBV2	TRBJ2-4	ASSGLKNIQY
TRBV19	TRBJ1-1	ASTMGLSEAF
TRBV5-5	TRBJ2-5	ASSDPTGSQETQY
TRBV2	TRBJ2-5	ATHVLAGQETQY
TRBV5-1	TRBJ2-5	ASSPPRGQETQY
TRBV30	TRBJ2-1	AWGSGRLWNEQF
TRBV27	TRBJ2-5	ASSPLGGRQETQY
TRBV10-3	TRBJ2-1	AISDVGEMDNEQF
TRBV15	TRBJ1-1	ATSRDHTGVEAF
TRBV5-4	TRBJ1-1	ASSLVGDRAEAF
TRBV4-1	TRBJ2-1	ASSPETSGPYNEQF
TRBV18	TRBJ2-5	ASSPEAGGETQY
TRBV11-2	TRBJ1-5	ASSLAGYSNQPQH
TRBV15	TRBJ2-7	ATSRGGRPGSYEQY
TRBV7-2	TRBJ1-5	ASSQGRGQPQH
TRBV2	TRBJ2-2	ASRLAGVVGELF
TRBV5-1	TRBJ2-1	ASSGGSSYNEQF
TRBV18	TRBJ1-2	ASSSDREHGYT
TRBV29-1	TRBJ2-7	SVRTGPRYEQY
TRBV6-5	TRBJ2-2	ASSYAGLEATGELF